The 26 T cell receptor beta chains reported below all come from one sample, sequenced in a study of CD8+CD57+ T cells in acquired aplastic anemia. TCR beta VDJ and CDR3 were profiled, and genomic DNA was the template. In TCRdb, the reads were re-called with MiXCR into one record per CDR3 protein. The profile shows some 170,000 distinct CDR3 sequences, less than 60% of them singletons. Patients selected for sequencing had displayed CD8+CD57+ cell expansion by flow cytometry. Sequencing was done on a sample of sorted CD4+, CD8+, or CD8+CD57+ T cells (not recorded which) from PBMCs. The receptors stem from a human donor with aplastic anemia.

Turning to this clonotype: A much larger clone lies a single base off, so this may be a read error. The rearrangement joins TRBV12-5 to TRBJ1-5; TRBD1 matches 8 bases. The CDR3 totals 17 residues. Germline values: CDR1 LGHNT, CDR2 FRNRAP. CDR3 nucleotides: TGTGCTAGTAGTTTGGTACTCACAGGGGGAAGCAATCAGCCCCAGCATTTT. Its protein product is CASSLVLTGGSNQPQHF.

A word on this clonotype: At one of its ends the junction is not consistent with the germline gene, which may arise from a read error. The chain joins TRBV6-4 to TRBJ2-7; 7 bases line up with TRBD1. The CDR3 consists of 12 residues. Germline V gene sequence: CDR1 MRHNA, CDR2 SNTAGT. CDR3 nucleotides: TGCGCCAGCAGGGGGTACGTCCACGAGCGGTACTTC. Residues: CASRGYVHERYF.

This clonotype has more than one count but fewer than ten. Here the CDR3 DNA reads TGTGCCAGCGGACAGGGACTCAATCAGCCCCAGCATTTT. It codes for CASGQGLNQPQHF. The chain links TRBV7-9 to TRBJ1-5; 8 positions match TRBD1. Germline loops: CDR1 SEHNR, CDR2 FQNEAQ (reference sequence). The CDR3 spans 13 residues. After removal of 8 bases from V and 3 bases from J, the junction contained 3 bases not matched to a gene.

The CDR3 sequence: CASTPGTSTDTQYF. As DNA, the CDR3 is TGTGCCAGCACTCCAGGGACCAGCACAGATACGCAGTATTTT. The V gene is TRBV7-8, the J gene TRBJ2-3; possibly TRBD1 or TRBD2 for D (5 bases each). Germline V lookup: CDR1 SGHVS, CDR2 FQNEAQ. The CDR3 is 14 residues long. V was clipped by 7 bases and J by 0 bases, with 11 bases between them.

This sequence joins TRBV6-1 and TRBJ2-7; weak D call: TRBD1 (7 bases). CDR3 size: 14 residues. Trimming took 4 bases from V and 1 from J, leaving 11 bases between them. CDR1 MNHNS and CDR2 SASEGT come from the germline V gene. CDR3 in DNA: TGTGCCAGCAGTGCCAGGGGGGCGTCCTACGAGCAGTACTTC. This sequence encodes CASSARGASYEQYF.

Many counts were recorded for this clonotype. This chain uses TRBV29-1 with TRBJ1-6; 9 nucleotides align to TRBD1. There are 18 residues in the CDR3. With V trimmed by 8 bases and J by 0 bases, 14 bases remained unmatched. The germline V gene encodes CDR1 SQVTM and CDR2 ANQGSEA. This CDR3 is CSLRRDRGKSSYNSPLHF. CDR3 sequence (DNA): TGCAGCCTTCGACGTGACAGGGGGAAGAGCTCCTATAATTCACCCCTCCACTTT.

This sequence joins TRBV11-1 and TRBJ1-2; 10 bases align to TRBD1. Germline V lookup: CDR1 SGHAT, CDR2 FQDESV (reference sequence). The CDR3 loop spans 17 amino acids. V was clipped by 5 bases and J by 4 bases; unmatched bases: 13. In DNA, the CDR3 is TGTGCCAGCAGCGCGGACAGGGGGACGGTAAAGCTCTATGGCTACACCTTC. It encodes CASSADRGTVKLYGYTF.

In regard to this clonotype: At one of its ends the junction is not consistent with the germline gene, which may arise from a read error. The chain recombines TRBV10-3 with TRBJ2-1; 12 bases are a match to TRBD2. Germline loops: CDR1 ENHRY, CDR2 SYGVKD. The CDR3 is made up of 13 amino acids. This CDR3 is CASSALAGGEQFF. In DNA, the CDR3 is TGTGCCAGCAGTGCACTAGCGGGAGGTGAGCAGTTCTTC.

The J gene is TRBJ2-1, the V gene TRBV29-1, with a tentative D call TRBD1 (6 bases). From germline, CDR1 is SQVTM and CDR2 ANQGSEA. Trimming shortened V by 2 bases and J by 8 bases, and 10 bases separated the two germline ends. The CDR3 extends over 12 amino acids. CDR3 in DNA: TGCAGCGTTGAAAAACAGGGCGATGAGCAGTTCTTC. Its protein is CSVEKQGDEQFF.

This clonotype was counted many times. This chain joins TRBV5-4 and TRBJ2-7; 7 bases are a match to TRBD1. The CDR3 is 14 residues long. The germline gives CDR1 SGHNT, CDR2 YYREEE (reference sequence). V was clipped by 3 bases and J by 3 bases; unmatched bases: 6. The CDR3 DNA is TGTGCCAGCAGCTCGGGACAGCGTAGCTACGAGCAGTACTTC. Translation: CASSSGQRSYEQYF.

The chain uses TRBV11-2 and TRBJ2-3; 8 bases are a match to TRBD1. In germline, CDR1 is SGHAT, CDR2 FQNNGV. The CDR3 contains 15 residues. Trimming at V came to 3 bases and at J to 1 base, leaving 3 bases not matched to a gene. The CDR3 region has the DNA TGTGCCAGCAGCTTTGGACAGGGACGCACAGATACGCAGTATTTT. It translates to CASSFGQGRTDTQYF. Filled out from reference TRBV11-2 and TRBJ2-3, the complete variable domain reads EAGVAQSPRYKIIEKRQSVAFWCNPISGHATLYWYQQILGQGPKLLIQFQNNGVVDDSQLPKDRFSAERLKGVDSTLKIQPAKLEDSAVYLCASSFGQGRTDTQYFGPGTRLTVL.

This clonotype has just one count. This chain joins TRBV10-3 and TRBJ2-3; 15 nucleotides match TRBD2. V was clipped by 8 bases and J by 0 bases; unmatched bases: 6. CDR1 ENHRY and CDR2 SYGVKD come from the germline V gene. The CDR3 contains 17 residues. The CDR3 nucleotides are TGTGCCATCTCGGGACTAGCGGGGGGCACTAGCACAGATACGCAGTATTTT. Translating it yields CAISGLAGGTSTDTQYF.

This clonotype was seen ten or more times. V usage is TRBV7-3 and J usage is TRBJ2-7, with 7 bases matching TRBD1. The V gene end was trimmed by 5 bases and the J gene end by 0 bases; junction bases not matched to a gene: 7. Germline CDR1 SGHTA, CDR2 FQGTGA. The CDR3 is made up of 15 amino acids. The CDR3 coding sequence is TGTGCCAGCAGCCTAAGGGGGCTACGCTCCTACGAGCAGTACTTC. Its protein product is CASSLRGLRSYEQYF.

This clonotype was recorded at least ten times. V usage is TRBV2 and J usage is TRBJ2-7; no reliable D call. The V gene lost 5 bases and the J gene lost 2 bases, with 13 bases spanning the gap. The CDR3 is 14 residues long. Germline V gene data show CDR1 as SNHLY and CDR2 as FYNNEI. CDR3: CASSYATRPYEQYF. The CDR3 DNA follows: TGTGCCAGCAGTTATGCGACCAGACCCTACGAGCAGTACTTC.

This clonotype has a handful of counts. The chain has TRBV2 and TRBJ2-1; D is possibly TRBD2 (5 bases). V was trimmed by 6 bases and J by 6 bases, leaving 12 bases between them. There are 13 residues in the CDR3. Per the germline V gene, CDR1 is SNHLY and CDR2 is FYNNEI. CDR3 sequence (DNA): TGTGCCAGCAGGGGAGTTGGCCTCAATGAGCAGTTCTTC. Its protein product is CASRGVGLNEQFF. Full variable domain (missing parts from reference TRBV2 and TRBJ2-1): EPEVTQTPSHQVTQMGQEVILRCVPISNHLYFYWYRQILGQKVEFLVSFYNNEISEKSEIFDDQFSVERPDGSNFTLKIRSTKLEDSAMYFCASRGVGLNEQFFGPGTRLTVL.

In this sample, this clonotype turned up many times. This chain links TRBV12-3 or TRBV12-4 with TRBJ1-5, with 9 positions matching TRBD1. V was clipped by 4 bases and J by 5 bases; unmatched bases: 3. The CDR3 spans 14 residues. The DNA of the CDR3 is TGTGCCAGCAGTTGGGACAGGGATGATCAGCCCCAGCATTTT. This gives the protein CASSWDRDDQPQHF.

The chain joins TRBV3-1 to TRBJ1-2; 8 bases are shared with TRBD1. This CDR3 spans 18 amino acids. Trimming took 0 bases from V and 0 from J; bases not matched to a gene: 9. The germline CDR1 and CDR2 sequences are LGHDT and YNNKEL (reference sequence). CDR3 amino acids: CASSQDGRTGPPNYGYTF. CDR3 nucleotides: TGTGCCAGCAGCCAAGATGGGAGGACAGGGCCCCCTAACTATGGCTACACCTTC. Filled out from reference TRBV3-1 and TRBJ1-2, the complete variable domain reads DTAVSQTPKYLVTQMGNDKSIKCEQNLGHDTMYWYKQDSKKFLKIMFSYNNKELIINETVPNRFSPKSPDKAHLNLHINSLELGDSAVYFCASSQDGRTGPPNYGYTFGSGTRLTVV.

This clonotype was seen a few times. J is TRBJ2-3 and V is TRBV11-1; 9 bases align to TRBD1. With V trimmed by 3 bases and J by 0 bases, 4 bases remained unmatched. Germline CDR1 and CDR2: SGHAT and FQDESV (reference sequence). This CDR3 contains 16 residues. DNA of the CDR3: TGTGCCAGCAGCTTGTCTGGGACAGGGAGCACAGATACGCAGTATTTT. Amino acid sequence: CASSLSGTGSTDTQYF.

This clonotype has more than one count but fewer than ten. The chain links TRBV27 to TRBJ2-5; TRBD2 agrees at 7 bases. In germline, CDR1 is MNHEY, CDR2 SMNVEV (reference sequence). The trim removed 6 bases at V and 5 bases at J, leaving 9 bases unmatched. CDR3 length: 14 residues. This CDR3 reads CASSPRGVVETQYF. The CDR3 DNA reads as TGTGCCAGCAGCCCTCGGGGGGTAGTGGAGACCCAGTACTTC.

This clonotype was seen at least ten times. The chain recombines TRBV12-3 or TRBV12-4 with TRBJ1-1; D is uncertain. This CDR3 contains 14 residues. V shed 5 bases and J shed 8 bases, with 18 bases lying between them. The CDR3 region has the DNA TGTGCCAGCAGTCCCGGTGGTGACCCGGTCGAAGCTTTCTTT. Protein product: CASSPGGDPVEAFF.

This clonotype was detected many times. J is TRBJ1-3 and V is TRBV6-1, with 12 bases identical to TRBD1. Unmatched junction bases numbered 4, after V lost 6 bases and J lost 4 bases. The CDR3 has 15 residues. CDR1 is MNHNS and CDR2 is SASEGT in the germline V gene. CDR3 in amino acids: CASRTGTGGGNTIYF. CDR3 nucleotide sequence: TGTGCCAGCAGGACCGGGACAGGGGGCGGAAACACCATATATTTT.

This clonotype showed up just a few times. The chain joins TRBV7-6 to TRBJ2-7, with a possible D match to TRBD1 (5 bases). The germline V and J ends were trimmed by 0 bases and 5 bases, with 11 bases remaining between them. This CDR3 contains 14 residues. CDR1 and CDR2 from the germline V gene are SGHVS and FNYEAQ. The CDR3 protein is CASSLAISGNEQYF. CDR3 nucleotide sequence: TGTGCCAGCAGCTTAGCTATTTCAGGGAACGAGCAGTACTTC.

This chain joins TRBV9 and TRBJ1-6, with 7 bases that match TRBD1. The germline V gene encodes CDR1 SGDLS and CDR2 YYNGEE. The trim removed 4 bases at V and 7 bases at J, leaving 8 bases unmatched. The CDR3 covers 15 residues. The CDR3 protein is CASSPRDRKNSPLHF. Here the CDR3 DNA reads TGTGCCAGCAGCCCCCGGGACAGAAAGAATTCACCCCTCCACTTT.

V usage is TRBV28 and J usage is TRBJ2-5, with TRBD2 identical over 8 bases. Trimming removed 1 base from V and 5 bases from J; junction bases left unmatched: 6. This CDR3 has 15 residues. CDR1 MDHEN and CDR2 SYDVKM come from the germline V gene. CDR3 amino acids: CASSLFSSGPETQYF. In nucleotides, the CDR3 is TGTGCCAGCAGTTTATTCTCTAGCGGGCCGGAGACCCAGTACTTC.

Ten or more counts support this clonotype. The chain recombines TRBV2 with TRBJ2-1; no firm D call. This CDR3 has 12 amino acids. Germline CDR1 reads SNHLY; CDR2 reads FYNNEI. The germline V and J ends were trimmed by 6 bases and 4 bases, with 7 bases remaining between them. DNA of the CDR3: TGTGCCAGCAGAACAGAATACAATGAGCAGTTCTTC. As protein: CASRTEYNEQFF. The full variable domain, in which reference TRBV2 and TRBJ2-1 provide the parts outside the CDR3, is EPEVTQTPSHQVTQMGQEVILRCVPISNHLYFYWYRQILGQKVEFLVSFYNNEISEKSEIFDDQFSVERPDGSNFTLKIRSTKLEDSAMYFCASRTEYNEQFFGPGTRLTVL.

CDR3 DNA sequence: TGCAGTGCCGCAACTGATGGCTACACCTTC. Translating it yields CSAATDGYTF. This chain links TRBV20-1 with TRBJ1-2; no clear D gene. CDR1 is DFQATT and CDR2 is SNEGSKA in the germline V gene (reference sequence). This CDR3 has 10 amino acids. Trimming took 6 bases from V and 6 from J, leaving 8 bases between them.